The next 24 T cell receptor beta chains were all read from a single sample in a study of shared clonotypes between healthy human individuals. Profiled with immunoSEQ multiplex PCR; TCRdb holds only in-frame clones, not every one. The repertoire holds hundreds of thousands of clones, with around 73% as singletons. Sequences were obtained from memory CD4+ T cells sorted from blood. Stated subset: CD45RA-negative fraction. All receptors come from a woman in her 30s in good health.

This clone was seen only once. The rearrangement joins TRBV5-1 to TRBJ2-3; 12 nucleotides match TRBD2. Trimming cost V 4 bases and J 3 bases; bases outside gene matches: 6. Germline V gives CDR1 SGHRS, CDR2 YFSETQ. The CDR3 is 16 residues long. CDR3 nucleotide sequence: TGCGCCAGCAGCCATCTAGCGGGAGGGCCTACAGATACGCAGTATTTT. Translated, it gives CASSHLAGGPTDTQYF.

This chain uses TRBV11-2 with TRBJ2-1; 9 bases are a match to TRBD2. The trim removed 3 bases at V and 5 bases at J, leaving 5 bases unmatched. CDR1 is SGHAT, CDR2 FQNNGV, per germline. CDR3 size: 15 residues. CDR3: CASSFSSGEDNEQFF. CDR3 DNA sequence: TGTGCCAGCAGCTTCTCTAGCGGGGAAGACAATGAGCAGTTCTTC.

This clone was found a few times. The chain couples TRBV10-2 to TRBJ1-5; D perhaps matches TRBD1 (5 bases). The length of the CDR3 is 15 residues. Between the trimmed V and J ends, which lost 6 bases and 7 bases, there was a span of 19 bases. Germline CDR1 reads WSHSY; CDR2 reads SAAADI. CDR3 coding DNA: TGCGCCAGCAGGGATGGGGTTCGGTCAGGGCAGCCCCAGCATTTT. Translated: CASRDGVRSGQPQHF.

This clone has just one count. This chain uses TRBV6-5 with TRBJ2-5; TRBD1 agrees at 8 bases. Germline CDR1 MNHEY, CDR2 SVGAGI. The CDR3 is 15 residues long. The trim removed 5 bases at V and 3 bases at J, leaving 8 bases unmatched. CDR3 sequence (DNA): TGTGCCAGCAGTCGCCTAAGGACAGGGAAAGAGACCCAGTACTTC. Translated, it gives CASSRLRTGKETQYF.

The chain carries TRBV7-3 and TRBJ1-1; the D is unclear. Germline CDR1 reads SGHTA; CDR2 reads FQGTGA. V was cut by 3 bases and J by 5 bases, with 13 bases left in between. This CDR3 has 14 amino acids. CDR3 bases: TGTGCCAGCAGCTTGGGCCCTTCGGGGACTGAAGCTTTCTTT. It translates to CASSLGPSGTEAFF.

This sequence joins TRBV5-1 and TRBJ2-7, with 7 bases lining up with TRBD2. J gave up 5 bases and V 0 bases, and 8 bases lay outside the gene matches. The CDR3 sequence is 15 residues long. Germline assignment: CDR1 SGHRS and CDR2 YFSETQ. The CDR3 loop is CASSLGAGKWDEQYF. The CDR3 DNA reads as TGCGCCAGCAGCTTGGGAGCGGGAAAGTGGGACGAGCAGTACTTC.

The rearrangement links TRBV4-1 to TRBJ1-5; D is ambiguous. CDR3 length: 14 residues. The germline CDR1 and CDR2 sequences are MGHRA and YSYEKL. V was cut by 4 bases and J by 2 bases, with 9 bases left in between. CDR3 coding DNA: TGCGCCAGCAGCCGGGGAGGTGGCAATCAGCCCCAGCATTTT. Translation gives CASSRGGGNQPQHF.

The CDR3 loop reads CASSVAGGQETQYF. The CDR3 nucleotides are TGTGCCAGCTCAGTAGCGGGAGGCCAAGAGACCCAGTACTTC. The chain is built from TRBV18 and TRBJ2-5; 10 positions agree with TRBD2. Unmatched junction bases numbered 1, after V lost 5 bases and J lost 1 base. CDR3 length: 14 amino acids. Germline V CDR1 and CDR2: KGHSH, LQKENI. Filled out from reference TRBV18 and TRBJ2-5, the complete variable domain reads NAGVMQNPRHLVRRRGQEARLRCSPMKGHSHVYWYRQLPEEGLKFMVYLQKENIIDESGMPKERFSAEFPKEGPSILRIQQVVRGDSAAYFCASSVAGGQETQYFGPGTRLLVL.

Concerning this clone: This clone may be a read error of a much larger clone one base away. In the same sample, other DNA sequences code for this CDR3. The gene calls are TRBV5-1 and TRBJ1-1; no definite D call. The CDR3 length is 14 residues. Germline values: CDR1 SGHRS, CDR2 YFSETQ. The V end was cut by 0 bases, the J end by 0 bases, with 6 bases between. In DNA, the CDR3 is TGCGCCAGCAGCTTGGGGCCGGTGAACACTGAAGCTTTCTTT. Translating gives CASSLGPVNTEAFF.

Notes on this clone: The sample holds other DNA sequences that translate to the same CDR3. The V and J genes are TRBV9 and TRBJ2-7; 14 bases are shared with TRBD2. The germline CDR1 and CDR2 sequences are SGDLS and YYNGEE. CDR3 length: 15 amino acids. V shed 2 bases, J shed 3 bases, and the junction held 1 base outside the gene matches. The DNA for the CDR3 is TGTGCCAGCAGCGTCGGGACTAGCGGGAGCTACGAGCAGTACTTC. Translated: CASSVGTSGSYEQYF.

This clone was detected only a few times. The chain employs TRBV7-2 and TRBJ2-3; D is unclear. The CDR3 spans 16 residues. V was cut by 5 bases and J by 8 bases, with 23 bases left in between. Germline-derived CDR1 and CDR2 are SGHTA and FQGNSA. The CDR3 sequence is CASSPSPWAESGTQYF. Written as DNA, the CDR3 is TGTGCCAGCAGCCCGAGTCCCTGGGCGGAGTCAGGTACGCAGTATTTT.

The chain couples TRBV19 to TRBJ2-3, with D perhaps matching TRBD2 (5 bases). V dropped 5 bases and J dropped 2 bases, with 20 bases sitting between them. Looked up from germline, CDR1 is LNHDA and CDR2 is SQIVND (reference sequence). CDR3 length: 17 amino acids. CDR3 DNA sequence: TGTGCCAGTAGTCCCAGAGGACTGGACTTTTACACAGATACGCAGTATTTT. It is translated as CASSPRGLDFYTDTQYF.

The chain carries TRBV19 and TRBJ1-1, with 8 bases matching TRBD1. The germline CDR1 and CDR2 sequences are LNHDA and SQIVND (reference sequence). The trim removed 8 bases at V and 5 bases at J, leaving 16 bases unmatched. This CDR3 has 16 amino acids. DNA for the CDR3: TGTGCCAGTTCAACGGCGGACAGGGCTAGTAGAACTGAAGCTTTCTTT. It translates to CASSTADRASRTEAFF.

This chain joins TRBV28 and TRBJ2-7; 14 bases match TRBD2. In germline, CDR1 is MDHEN, CDR2 SYDVKM. This CDR3 contains 15 residues. V was pared by 4 bases and J by 6 bases, with 5 bases of the junction left unmatched. The CDR3 spells CASSSPGLAGAEQYF. The CDR3 region has the DNA TGTGCCAGCAGTTCTCCGGGACTAGCGGGAGCCGAGCAGTACTTC.

The V call is TRBV19, the J call TRBJ2-5, with TRBD1 identical over 7 bases. V gave up 4 bases and J gave up 4 bases; unmatched junction bases: 0. Germline lookup yields CDR1 LNHDA and CDR2 SQIVND (reference sequence). CDR3 length equals 12 residues. DNA of the CDR3: TGTGCCAGTAGTAGACAGGGAGAGACCCAGTACTTC. Protein product: CASSRQGETQYF.

V and J are TRBV9 and TRBJ2-3; no definite D call. Trimming took off 1 base at V and 0 bases at J, with 12 bases between the two ends. CDR3 length: 16 residues. Germline CDR1 SGDLS, CDR2 YYNGEE. For the CDR3, the DNA is TGTGCCAGCAGCGTAAGGCCCAGCTCTAGCACAGATACGCAGTATTTT. It specifies CASSVRPSSSTDTQYF.

The chain has TRBV9 and TRBJ1-1; D ambiguous. Germline CDR1 SGDLS, CDR2 YYNGEE. The V end lost 0 bases, the J end lost 1 base, and 10 bases lay between the germline ends. This CDR3 is built from 15 residues. The CDR3 spells CASSVATRANTEAFF. Written as DNA, the CDR3 is TGTGCCAGCAGCGTAGCTACGAGGGCGAACACTGAAGCTTTCTTT.

The rearrangement joins TRBV5-1 to TRBJ2-3, with D tentatively TRBD1 or TRBD2 (5 bases each). Germline CDR1 SGHRS, CDR2 YFSETQ. CDR3 length equals 14 residues. V lost 4 bases and J 1 base, leaving 10 bases between the germline ends. CDR3 nucleotide sequence: TGCGCCAGCAGCCACCGGGACCGCACAGATACGCAGTATTTT. This sequence encodes CASSHRDRTDTQYF.

V is TRBV6-5 and J is TRBJ2-7; D is undetermined. The V gene lost 6 bases and the J gene lost 0 bases, with 15 bases spanning the gap. CDR1 is MNHEY and CDR2 is SVGAGI in the germline V gene. The length of the CDR3 is 15 residues. CDR3: CASSPSLAHSYEQYF. The DNA of the CDR3 is TGTGCCAGCAGCCCTTCCTTGGCTCACTCCTACGAGCAGTACTTC.

This clone was counted a single time. The chain joins TRBV5-1 to TRBJ2-5; the match to TRBD2 covers 7 bases. Germline values: CDR1 SGHRS, CDR2 YFSETQ. After removal of 6 bases from V and 5 bases from J, the junction contained 13 bases not matched to a gene. CDR3 length: 15 residues. The CDR3 coding sequence is TGCGCCAGCACCCTCGGACTAGTCGAGATGGAGACCCAGTACTTC. It is translated as CASTLGLVEMETQYF.

This chain links TRBV5-1 with TRBJ2-6, with D perhaps matching TRBD1 (5 bases). Trimming stripped 0 bases from V and 0 bases from J, with 7 bases between. The CDR3 is 16 residues long. Germline values: CDR1 SGHRS, CDR2 YFSETQ. The CDR3 region has the DNA TGCGCCAGCAGCTTGGAGGGGCGCTCTGGGGCCAACGTCCTGACTTTC. Amino acids: CASSLEGRSGANVLTF.

The chain has TRBV19 and TRBJ1-3; unclear D gene. Per the germline V gene, CDR1 is LNHDA and CDR2 is SQIVND (reference sequence). The CDR3 contains 15 residues. V lost 2 bases and J 0 bases, leaving 8 bases between the germline ends. In DNA, the CDR3 is TGTGCCAGTAGTATACGGCTGAGCTCTGGAAACACCATATATTTT. It encodes CASSIRLSSGNTIYF.

The gene calls are TRBV7-8 and TRBJ2-5; 9 bases are a match to TRBD2. The junction had 1 base not matched to a gene; V was cut back by 3 bases and J by 5 bases. Germline V gives CDR1 SGHVS, CDR2 FQNEAQ. The CDR3 contains 13 residues. The CDR3 DNA reads TGTGCCAGCAGCTTTAGCGGGAGCGAGACCCAGTACTTC. Its translation: CASSFSGSETQYF.

The chain recombines TRBV19 with TRBJ1-5, with 7 nucleotides matching TRBD1. The J segment lost 6 bases and the V segment lost 4 bases, leaving 9 bases of the junction unmatched. The CDR3 covers 15 residues. In germline, CDR1 is LNHDA, CDR2 SQIVND (reference sequence). CDR3 loop: CASSKGGGMGQPQHF. The CDR3 DNA is TGTGCCAGTAGTAAAGGGGGCGGAATGGGTCAGCCCCAGCATTTT.